These 19 T cell receptor beta chains share one sample of origin, sequenced in a study of response to subunit inactivated influenza vaccine. TCRdb re-analysed the RT-PCR reads in MiXCR, keeping a single row per CDR3 protein. This table holds about 780,000 distinct CDR3 sequences, about a fifth found once. The material was PBMCs from blood, obtained 5 days after vaccination. These receptors all stem from a man aged 45-65 years who received an inactivated influenza vaccine.

The chain employs TRBV5-1 and TRBJ2-3, with D possibly being TRBD2 (6 bases). Trimming removed 4 bases at V and 0 bases at J, with 15 bases between. The CDR3 extends over 16 amino acids. CDR1 and CDR2 (germline): SGHRS, YFSETQ. The CDR3 coding sequence is TGCGCCAGCAGCCCGGCTTCTAGCGCTAGCACAGATACGCAGTATTTT. It encodes CASSPASSASTDTQYF.

A few counts support this clonotype. V is TRBV7-6 and J is TRBJ1-5; possibly TRBD1 for D (6 bases). CDR1 and CDR2 (germline): SGHVS, FNYEAQ. Between the trimmed V and J ends, which lost 6 bases and 6 bases, there was a span of 18 bases. The CDR3 covers 15 residues. For the CDR3, the DNA is TGTGCCAGCAGAATGGGCTACAGGGAAGGTCAGCCCCAGCATTTT. Its protein is CASRMGYREGQPQHF. The whole variable domain, filled in from reference TRBV7-6 and TRBJ1-5, reads GAGVSQSPRYKVTKRGQDVALRCDPISGHVSLYWYRQALGQGPEFLTYFNYEAQQDKSGLPNDRFSAERPEGSISTLTIQRTEQRDSAMYRCASRMGYREGQPQHFGDGTRLSIL.

The chain employs TRBV3-1 and TRBJ2-1; weak D call: TRBD1 (6 bases). Germline loops: CDR1 LGHDT, CDR2 YNNKEL (reference sequence). The CDR3 sequence is 15 residues long. The germline V and J ends were trimmed by 6 bases and 6 bases, with 18 bases remaining between them. The CDR3: CASSQKGEIVNEQFF. The CDR3 DNA is TGTGCCAGCAGTCAGAAGGGGGAGATAGTCAATGAGCAGTTCTTC.

The chain combines TRBV6-1 with TRBJ2-5; the D gene is possibly TRBD1 (6 bases). The CDR3 runs to 15 residues. Trimming stripped 6 bases from V and 0 bases from J, with 14 bases between. Germline lookup yields CDR1 MNHNS and CDR2 SASEGT. CDR3 in amino acids: CASSRFQGYQETQYF. The CDR3 DNA follows: TGTGCCAGCAGCAGATTTCAGGGGTACCAAGAGACCCAGTACTTC.

This clonotype turned up a few times. The rearrangement joins TRBV7-9 to TRBJ2-2; TRBD1 is a possible D gene (5 bases). Deletions cut 5 bases from V and 4 bases from J, with 14 bases between. CDR1 is SEHNR and CDR2 is FQNEAQ in the germline V gene (reference sequence). This CDR3 has 15 residues. CDR3 sequence (DNA): TGTGCCAGCAGCGAGGACATCCTAGGCACCGGGGAGCTGTTTTTT. This gives the protein CASSEDILGTGELFF.

V and J are TRBV20-1 and TRBJ2-1, with TRBD1 identical over 9 bases. The CDR3 contains 15 residues. Germline CDR1 and CDR2: DFQATT and SNEGSKA (reference sequence). J lost 2 bases, V lost 3 bases, and 5 bases had no gene match. The CDR3 loop reads CSARPGTGPYNEQFF. CDR3 bases: TGCAGTGCTAGGCCCGGGACAGGGCCCTACAATGAGCAGTTCTTC.

V is TRBV7-9 and J is TRBJ1-2; D perhaps matches TRBD1 (5 bases). Trimming stripped 8 bases from V and 2 bases from J, with 6 bases between. Germline-derived CDR1 and CDR2 are SEHNR and FQNEAQ (reference sequence). CDR3 length: 11 residues. The CDR3 loop reads CASWDNYGYTF. CDR3 in DNA: TGTGCCAGCTGGGACAACTATGGCTACACCTTC.

In the case of this clonotype: The junction differs from germline at one of its ends, possibly a read error. This chain connects TRBV20-1 to TRBJ1-4, with no clear D. CDR3 size: 13 residues. Per germline, CDR1 DFQATT and CDR2 SNEGSKA (reference sequence). CDR3 sequence: CSVGGEANEKLYF. CDR3 nucleotides: TGCAGTGTTGGCGGTGAAGCTAATGAAAAACTGTATTTT.

V usage is TRBV5-1 and J usage is TRBJ2-4, with D possibly matching TRBD2 (6 bases). The germline V and J ends were trimmed by 1 base and 0 bases, with 11 bases remaining between them. This CDR3 comprises 16 residues. CDR1 SGHRS and CDR2 YFSETQ come from the germline V gene. Here the CDR3 reads CASSLSRDQAKNIQYF. The DNA for the CDR3 is TGCGCCAGCAGCTTGTCGCGGGACCAAGCCAAAAACATTCAGTACTTC. Based on the CDR3 plus reference TRBV5-1 and TRBJ2-4, the full variable domain is KAGVTQTPRYLIKTRGQQVTLSCSPISGHRSVSWYQQTPGQGLQFLFEYFSETQRNKGNFPGRFSGRQFSNSRSEMNVSTLELGDSALYLCASSLSRDQAKNIQYFGAGTRLSVL.

This clonotype turned up a few times. The chain combines TRBV19 with TRBJ2-5; 9 nucleotides line up with TRBD1. J gave up 4 bases and V 3 bases, and 9 bases lay outside the gene matches. The V gene's germline CDR1 is LNHDA and CDR2 SQIVND (reference sequence). The length of the CDR3 is 16 residues. The CDR3 protein is CASSIDRTGEGETQYF. The CDR3 DNA reads TGTGCCAGTAGTATCGATCGGACAGGGGAAGGAGAGACCCAGTACTTC.

There are many counts of this clonotype. This chain links TRBV7-2 with TRBJ1-1, with TRBD1 as a possible D gene (5 bases). V lost 5 bases to trimming and J lost 5 bases, with 18 bases between them. Germline V gene sequence: CDR1 SGHTA, CDR2 FQGNSA. The CDR3 has 15 amino acids. For the CDR3, the DNA is TGTGCCAGCAGCCTAACAGGTAGGGGTTCGACTGAAGCTTTCTTT. This sequence encodes CASSLTGRGSTEAFF.

The rearrangement links TRBV28 to TRBJ1-5, with D maybe TRBD1 (5 bases). Germline assignment: CDR1 MDHEN and CDR2 SYDVKM. The CDR3 runs 15 residues. The ends were cut back, 5 bases at V and 5 bases at J, with 16 bases in the middle. The CDR3 DNA is TGTGCCAGCAGTCCCGGGCCGGTAGGGGATCAGCCCCAGCATTTT. Translated: CASSPGPVGDQPQHF.

Only a few counts were recorded for this clonotype. The V and J genes are TRBV5-1 and TRBJ2-1; D ambiguous. The CDR3 is 15 amino acids. The V and J ends lost 0 bases and 3 bases respectively, with 10 bases between them. Germline CDR1 and CDR2: SGHRS and YFSETQ. The CDR3 DNA sequence: TGCGCCAGCAGCTTGGACGGAGCCGACTACAATGAGCAGTTCTTC. Its translation is CASSLDGADYNEQFF. The full variable domain, its missing parts supplied by reference TRBV5-1 and TRBJ2-1, is KAGVTQTPRYLIKTRGQQVTLSCSPISGHRSVSWYQQTPGQGLQFLFEYFSETQRNKGNFPGRFSGRQFSNSRSEMNVSTLELGDSALYLCASSLDGADYNEQFFGPGTRLTVL.

This clonotype has only a few counts. The rearrangement links TRBV11-2 to TRBJ2-7, with TRBD1 matching 10 bases. CDR1 is SGHAT and CDR2 is FQNNGV in the germline V gene. Losses at the gene ends were 1 base for V and 2 bases for J; bases not matched to a gene: 14. The CDR3 contains 19 residues. CDR3 sequence: CASSLGDRGPKWRPYEQYF. DNA for the CDR3: TGTGCCAGCAGCTTAGGGGACAGGGGCCCTAAATGGAGACCCTACGAGCAGTACTTC.

This clonotype was detected only a few times. CDR3 nucleotides: TGCGCCAGCAGCCAAGATGGCCTCGGACCCCTCCACTTT. It is translated as CASSQDGLGPLHF. The chain combines TRBV4-3 with TRBJ1-6; D unresolved. The length of the CDR3 is 13 residues. CDR1 and CDR2 (germline): LGHNA, YSLEER. V was pared by 0 bases and J by 12 bases, with 9 bases between.

V and J are TRBV20-1 and TRBJ2-1; D is ambiguous. Trimming cost V 1 base and J 1 base, with 11 bases left between them. The germline V gene encodes CDR1 DFQATT and CDR2 SNEGSKA (reference sequence). This CDR3 is 15 amino acids long. CDR3 sequence: CSARVLRHSYNEQFF. Here the CDR3 DNA reads TGCAGTGCTAGAGTGTTGAGACATTCCTACAATGAGCAGTTCTTC.

V gene TRBV12-3 or TRBV12-4 combines with J gene TRBJ2-1; 9 bases fit TRBD1. The ends lost 6 bases at V and 0 bases at J; junction bases unmatched: 15. The CDR3 covers 19 residues. CDR3 amino acids: CASSSGTGTTVSSYNEQFF. CDR3 DNA: TGTGCCAGCAGCTCCGGGACAGGGACAACGGTCAGCTCCTACAATGAGCAGTTCTTC.

This clonotype was recorded a few times. The chain recombines TRBV5-1 with TRBJ2-7; 7 bases line up with TRBD2. After removal of 4 bases from V and 4 bases from J, the junction contained 11 bases not matched to a gene. The germline CDR1 and CDR2 sequences are SGHRS and YFSETQ. This CDR3 has 15 amino acids. The CDR3 DNA reads TGCGCCAGCAGCACAGGCCCTAGCGGAGGATACGAGCAGTACTTC. As protein: CASSTGPSGGYEQYF.

This clonotype was counted a few times. The rearrangement links TRBV6-5 to TRBJ1-5; D perhaps matches TRBD1 (5 bases). The CDR3 length is 14 residues. Germline V lookup: CDR1 MNHEY, CDR2 SVGAGI. Trimming took off 2 bases at V and 7 bases at J, with 12 bases between the two ends. Here the CDR3 reads CASSYTRDGQPQHF. Written as DNA, the CDR3 is TGTGCCAGCAGTTACACAAGGGACGGGCAGCCCCAGCATTTT.